The 8 T cell receptor beta chains below come from one sample, sequenced in a study of blood T cell repertoires in COVID-19 (TCRdb year 2020). Library preparation used the immunoSEQ multiplex PCR assay. In TCRdb, the immuneACCESS table is reduced to in-frame sequences with V and J assigned. These tables do not hold every clone; where another copy was compared, an unresolved V gene accounts for under half, and the others remain unexplained. The sample data list roughly 160,000 clones, and approximately 91% of these were observed just once. The ten largest make up approximately 0.5% of the sample. The specimen sequenced was peripheral blood. The receptor set was obtained from a man aged 45-65 years with acute or convalescent COVID-19.

This rearrangement joins TRBV6-5 to TRBJ1-2; TRBD1 matches 10 bases. CDR1 is MNHEY and CDR2 is SVGAGI in the germline V gene. Germline trimming cut 6 bases from V and 6 bases from J; bases unmatched to any gene: 4. The CDR3 has 13 residues. CDR3 bases: TGTGCCAGCAGAGGGACAGGGGATCATGGCTACACCTTC. It yields the protein CASRGTGDHGYTF.

This sequence joins TRBV6-2 or TRBV6-3 and TRBJ2-5, with 7 bases fitting TRBD1. Germline CDR1 reads MNHEY; CDR2 reads SVGEGT. V shed 2 bases, J shed 2 bases, and the junction held 5 bases outside the gene matches. The CDR3 spans 15 residues. The CDR3 loop reads CASSYGDSPQETQYF. CDR3 in DNA: TGTGCCAGCAGTTACGGGGACAGTCCGCAAGAGACCCAGTACTTC.

The chain has TRBV19 and TRBJ1-2; TRBD1 is a possible D gene (5 bases). The CDR3 totals 15 residues. Germline assignment: CDR1 LNHDA and CDR2 SQIVND (reference sequence). Between the trimmed V and J ends, which lost 2 bases and 4 bases, there was a span of 14 bases. The CDR3 nucleotides are TGTGCCAGTAGTATACTAGTGGACACGACCTATGGCTACACCTTC. Its protein is CASSILVDTTYGYTF.

This chain links TRBV2 with TRBJ2-4; D might be TRBD1 (5 bases). CDR3 length: 17 amino acids. Trimming shortened V by 2 bases and J by 1 base, and 15 bases separated the two germline ends. Germline V CDR1 and CDR2: SNHLY, FYNNEI. The CDR3 reads CASSERSRVNAKNIQYF. The CDR3 nucleotides are TGTGCCAGCAGTGAACGTAGCAGGGTGAACGCCAAAAACATTCAGTACTTC.

This sequence joins TRBV4-1 and TRBJ2-1; weak D call: TRBD1 (6 bases). The germline CDR1 and CDR2 sequences are MGHRA and YSYEKL. Trimming removed 0 bases at V and 0 bases at J, with 12 bases between. The CDR3 contains 17 residues. Here the CDR3 DNA reads TGCGCCAGCAGCCAAGATGGCGCCAGGGGCTCCTACAATGAGCAGTTCTTC. It codes for CASSQDGARGSYNEQFF.

CDR3 residues: CASSLGGQEYEQYV. The CDR3 DNA follows: TGTGCCAGCAGCTTGGGTGGACAGGAGTACGAGCAGTACGTC. The chain carries TRBV5-8 and TRBJ2-7; TRBD1 aligns across 7 bases. With 0 bases clipped from V and 4 bases from J, the junction kept 4 bases outside the gene matches. The CDR3 extends over 14 amino acids. Germline V gene sequence: CDR1 SGHTS, CDR2 YDEGEE.

The chain couples TRBV18 to TRBJ1-4, with TRBD1 identical over 8 bases. Trimming took 6 bases from V and 2 from J; bases not matched to a gene: 8. This CDR3 contains 16 residues. Germline assignment: CDR1 KGHSH and CDR2 LQKENI. CDR3 sequence reads: CASSLGQGGTNEKLFF. CDR3 nucleotide sequence: TGTGCCAGCTCTCTTGGACAGGGAGGGACTAATGAAAAACTGTTTTTT. Supplemented by reference TRBV18 and TRBJ1-4, the full variable domain reads NAGVMQNPRHLVRRRGQEARLRCSPMKGHSHVYWYRQLPEEGLKFMVYLQKENIIDESGMPKERFSAEFPKEGPSILRIQQVVRGDSAAYFCASSLGQGGTNEKLFFGSGTQLSVL.

V is TRBV6-6 and J is TRBJ2-2, with a tentative D call TRBD2 (5 bases). V was shortened by 2 bases and J by 5 bases, with 12 bases between the two germline ends. This CDR3 is 15 amino acids long. Germline CDR1 is MNHNY and CDR2 is SVGAGI (reference sequence). CDR3 DNA: TGTGCCAGCAGTTACGGGGATGGGAGAACCGGGGAGCTGTTTTTT. This codes for CASSYGDGRTGELFF.